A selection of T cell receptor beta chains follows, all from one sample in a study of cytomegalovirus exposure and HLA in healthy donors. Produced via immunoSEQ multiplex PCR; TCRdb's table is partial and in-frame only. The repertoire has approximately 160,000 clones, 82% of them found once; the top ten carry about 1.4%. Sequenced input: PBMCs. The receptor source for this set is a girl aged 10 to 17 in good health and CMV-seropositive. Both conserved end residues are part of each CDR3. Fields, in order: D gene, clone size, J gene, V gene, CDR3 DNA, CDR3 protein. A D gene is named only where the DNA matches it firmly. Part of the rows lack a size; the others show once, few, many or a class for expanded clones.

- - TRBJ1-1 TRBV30 TGTGCCTGGAGCCCCAGGCGGAACACTGAAGCTTTCTTT CAWSPRRNTEAFF
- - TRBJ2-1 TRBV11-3 TGTGCCAGCAGCTTAGATCACGCGGCGGGGTACAATGAGCAGTTCTTC CASSLDHAAGYNEQFF
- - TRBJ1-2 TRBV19 TGTGCCAGTACCCTAGCTAATGGGCCGGGCTATGGCTACACCTTC CASTLANGPGYGYTF
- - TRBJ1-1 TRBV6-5 TGTGCCAGCAGCCTCCAGACACTGAACACTGAAGCTTTCTTT CASSLQTLNTEAFF
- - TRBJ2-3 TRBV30 TGTGCCTGGAACAGAGGCACAGATACGCAGTATTTT CAWNRGTDTQYF
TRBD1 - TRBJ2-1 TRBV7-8 TGTGCCAGCAGCTTAGTCGGGACAGGGGGGGGGACAGTGTATGAGCAGTTCTTC CASSLVGTGGGTVYEQFF
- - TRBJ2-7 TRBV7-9 TGTGCCAGCAGCCCGGACGGGGACTCCTACGAGCAGTACTTC CASSPDGDSYEQYF
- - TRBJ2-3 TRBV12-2 TGTGCAAGTCGCGCAAAGGGGCGCGGTAGCACAGATACGCAGTATTTT CASRAKGRGSTDTQYF
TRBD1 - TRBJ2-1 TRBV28 TGTGCCAGCAGACGTACCGGGACAGGGTCCAATGAGCAGTTCTTC CASRRTGTGSNEQFF
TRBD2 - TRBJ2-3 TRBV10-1 TGCGCCAGCAGCCCCCGACTAGCGAGGGGCACAGATACGCAGTATTTT CASSPRLARGTDTQYF
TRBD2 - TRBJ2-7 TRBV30 TGTGCCTGGAGTTCAGCGGGGGGTTGGTCCTACGAGCAGTACTTC CAWSSAGGWSYEQYF
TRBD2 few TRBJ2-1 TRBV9 TGTGCCAGCAGCCAAACCGAACCGGGACTAGCGGGGGGGCGGGGCAATGAGCAGTTCTTC CASSQTEPGLAGGRGNEQFF
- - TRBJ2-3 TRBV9 TGTGCCAGCACCCGTTCCGGTACAGATACGCAGTATTTT CASTRSGTDTQYF
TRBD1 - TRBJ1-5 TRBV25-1 TGTGCCAGCAGACAGGGGGGGCTGGACCAGCCCCAGCATTTT CASRQGGLDQPQHF
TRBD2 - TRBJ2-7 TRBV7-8 TGTGCCAGCAGCTTTAGACTAGCGAGCTACGAGCAGTACTTC CASSFRLASYEQYF
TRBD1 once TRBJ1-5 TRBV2 TGTGCCAGCAGGGACAGGGGGGGAAGTCAGCCCCAGCATTTT CASRDRGGSQPQHF
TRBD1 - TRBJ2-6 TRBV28 TGTGCCAGCAGTTCCCGCCTTCGGACAGGGAAAATGACCAACGTCCTGACTTTC CASSSRLRTGKMTNVLTF
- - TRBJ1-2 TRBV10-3 TGTGCCATCAGTGAATGGCAGAACTATGGCTACACCTTC CAISEWQNYGYTF
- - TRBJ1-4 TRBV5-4 TGTGCCAGCAGCTTGGACGGCCACGCGGGGGAAAAACTGTTTTTT CASSLDGHAGEKLFF
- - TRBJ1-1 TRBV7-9 TGTGCCAGCAGCTTAGTTGGGCTTAAAGCTTTCTTT CASSLVGLKAFF
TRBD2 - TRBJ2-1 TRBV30 TGTGCCTGGGTAAAAATAAGGCGGGGGGGTTTTGATGAGCAGTTCTTC CAWVKIRRGGFDEQFF
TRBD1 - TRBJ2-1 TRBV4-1 TGCGCCAGCAGCCCTCTGAAGACAGGGTTGTCCTACAATGAGCAGTTCTTC CASSPLKTGLSYNEQFF
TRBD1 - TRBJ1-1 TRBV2 TGTGCCATCCTTTTTTCCGGGACAGGGCCTTTTTTTATGAACACTGAAGCTTTCTTT CAILFSGTGPFFMNTEAFF
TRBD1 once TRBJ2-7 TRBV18 TGTGCCAGCTCACCTGGACTATCCGGGACAGGGTACTACGAGCAGTACTTC CASSPGLSGTGYYEQYF
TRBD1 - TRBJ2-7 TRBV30 TGTGCCTGGAGTGACACCGGGACAGGCGCCTACGAGCAGTACTTC CAWSDTGTGAYEQYF
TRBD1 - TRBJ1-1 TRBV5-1 TGCGCCAGCAGCCCCCGACAGGGACCGAACACTGAAGCTTTCTTT CASSPRQGPNTEAFF
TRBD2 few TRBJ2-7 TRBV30 TGTGCCTGGAGCGCGGGGGGCTCTTACGAGCAGTACTTC CAWSAGGSYEQYF
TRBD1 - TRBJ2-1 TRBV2 TGTGCCAGTGCCCCGGGACAGGGGGCAAGGAATGAGCAGTTCTTC CASAPGQGARNEQFF
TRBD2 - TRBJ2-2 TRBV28 TGTGCCAGCCGACTAGCGGGGTTCACCGGGGAGCTGTTTTTT CASRLAGFTGELFF
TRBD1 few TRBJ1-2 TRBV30 TGTGCCTGGAGTAGACAGGGCGGAAACTATGGCTACACCTTC CAWSRQGGNYGYTF
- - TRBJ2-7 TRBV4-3 TGCGCCAGCAGCCAAGATGCGGGGTCTAGCTCCTACGAGCAGTACTTC CASSQDAGSSSYEQYF
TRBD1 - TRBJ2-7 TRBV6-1 TGTGCCACCCCCCGGGACAGGGTTGGGGAGCAGTACTTC CATPRDRVGEQYF
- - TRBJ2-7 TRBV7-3 TGTGCCAGCAGCGCTAGCCCAACCCGCGAGCAGTACTTC CASSASPTREQYF
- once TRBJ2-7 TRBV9 TGTGCCAGCAGCGTAGACCCACAGGGATCCTACGAGCAGTACTTC CASSVDPQGSYEQYF
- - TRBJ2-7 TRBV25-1 TGTGCCAGCAGTGATCCCGACAGCTCCTACGAGCAGTACTTC CASSDPDSSYEQYF
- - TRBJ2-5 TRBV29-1 TGCAGCGTTGGAGGCGAGACCCAGTACTTC CSVGGETQYF
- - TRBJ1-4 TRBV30 TGTGCCTGGAGCCCAGGCCAGGGTAGTTATGAAAAACTGTTTTTT CAWSPGQGSYEKLFF
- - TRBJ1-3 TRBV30 TGTGCCTGGACTCTCAAATGGGGGGGGCTAAAAGGAAACACCATATATTTT CAWTLKWGGLKGNTIYF
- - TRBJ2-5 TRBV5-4 TGTGCCAGCAGCTTGTCGGGGGAAGAGACCCAGTACTTC CASSLSGEETQYF
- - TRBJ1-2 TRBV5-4 TGTGCCAGCAGCTTTGGGAGCAACAGACCAGCTAACTATGGCTACACCTTC CASSFGSNRPANYGYTF
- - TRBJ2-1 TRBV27 TGTGCCAGCACCCGAGCGGGCTCCTACAATGAGCAGTTCTTC CASTRAGSYNEQFF
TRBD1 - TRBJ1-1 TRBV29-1 TGCAGCGCCGAGGGACAGGGGAACACTGAAGCTTTCTTT CSAEGQGNTEAFF
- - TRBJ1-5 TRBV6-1 TGTGCCAGTAAATTCAGTGCGGGGGGCTATCAGCCCCAGCATTTT CASKFSAGGYQPQHF
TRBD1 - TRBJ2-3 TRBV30 TGTGCCTGGAGTACGACAGGGCTAGGAGATACGCAGTATTTT CAWSTTGLGDTQYF
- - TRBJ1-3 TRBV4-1 TGCGCCAGCAGCCAACCTAGGCAATCCCTCGGCACCATATATTTT CASSQPRQSLGTIYF
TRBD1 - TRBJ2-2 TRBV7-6 TGTGCCAGCAGCTTATTCAGGGACAGCGAACTTAACACCGGGGAGCTGTTTTTT CASSLFRDSELNTGELFF
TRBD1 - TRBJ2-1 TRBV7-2 TGTGCCAGCAGCTCCCAACCGGGACAGGGGGTCTGGGAGCAGTTCTTC CASSSQPGQGVWEQFF
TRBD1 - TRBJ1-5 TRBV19 TGTGCCAGTAGTCCGGACAGGGGGCATCAGCCCCAGCATTTT CASSPDRGHQPQHF